Each of the 32 T cell receptor beta chains below was sequenced from the same sample in a study of human T cells and chemical hapten exposure. MiXCR was run by TCRdb on the RACE reads, yielding one entry per CDR3 protein. This table has under 200,000 distinct CDR3 sequences, just under 30% appearing once. Regarding time point: pre-sensitization, week 0. Treatment described: therapeutic diphenylcyclopropenone sensitization with weekly scalp DPC. The sample here was whole blood, taken in connection with sensitization to the hapten diphenylcyclopropenone (DPC). These receptor sequences come from a woman in her twenties or thirties with alopecia areata. Some clones in this sample may be carry-over from other donors' samples.

This clonotype has at least ten counts. As DNA, the CDR3 is TGTGCCAGCAGCTTATATGACGGGACTAACTATGGCTACACCTTC. Protein: CASSLYDGTNYGYTF. The genes are TRBV7-2 and TRBJ1-2; D unresolved. Trimming stripped 2 bases from V and 0 bases from J, with 10 bases between. Germline CDR1 reads SGHTA; CDR2 reads FQGNSA. The CDR3 contains 15 residues.

This clonotype appeared a few times. The J gene is TRBJ2-3, the V gene TRBV12-3 or TRBV12-4; TRBD1 or TRBD2 may be the D gene (5 bases each). V shed 6 bases and J shed 7 bases, with 17 bases lying between them. CDR3 length equals 14 residues. The CDR3 coding sequence is TGTGCCAGCAGATCGGGACCCCGGTCAAATACGCAGTATTTT. Translating gives CASRSGPRSNTQYF.

The rearrangement uses TRBV9 and TRBJ2-7, with 7 bases lining up with TRBD1. Germline V lookup: CDR1 SGDLS, CDR2 YYNGEE. The CDR3 length is 16 residues. The junction had 7 bases not matched to a gene; V was cut back by 0 bases and J by 1 base. CDR3 sequence: CASSVGQDRPSYEQYF. The CDR3 bases are TGTGCCAGCAGCGTAGGTCAGGACAGGCCTTCCTACGAGCAGTACTTC.

This clonotype has just a few counts. The CDR3 DNA is TGCAGTGCCCCTCGACAGGGGACCACTGAAGCTTTCTTT. It specifies CSAPRQGTTEAFF. V usage is TRBV20-1 and J usage is TRBJ1-1; TRBD1 matches at 8 bases. The CDR3 is 13 residues long. Per the germline V gene, CDR1 is DFQATT and CDR2 is SNEGSKA (reference sequence). The V and J ends lost 6 bases and 4 bases, in that order; junction bases with no gene match: 7.

The chain employs TRBV7-2 and TRBJ2-3; D gene ambiguous. CDR1 is SGHTA, CDR2 FQGNSA, per germline. CDR3 length equals 13 residues. The ends were cut back, 8 bases at V and 1 base at J, with 10 bases in the middle. CDR3 in amino acids: CASGLPGTDTQYF. The CDR3 DNA sequence: TGTGCCAGCGGGCTCCCCGGCACAGATACGCAGTATTTT.

The chain couples TRBV28 to TRBJ2-7, with 7 bases lining up with TRBD2. Looked up from germline, CDR1 is MDHEN and CDR2 is SYDVKM. The CDR3 spans 16 residues. The J segment lost 3 bases and the V segment lost 5 bases, leaving 13 bases of the junction unmatched. CDR3 in DNA: TGTGCCAGCAGTCCTTCAAAAAGCGGGGCCCACTACGAGCAGTACTTC. Its translation: CASSPSKSGAHYEQYF.

The chain recombines TRBV7-9 with TRBJ1-3; unclear D gene. The length of the CDR3 is 17 residues. Looked up from germline, CDR1 is SEHNR and CDR2 is FQNEAQ (reference sequence). V was pared by 1 base and J by 0 bases, with 13 bases between. For the CDR3, the DNA is TGTGCCAGCAGCTTAGGGGCACCAACTACCTCTGGAAACACCATATATTTT. This encodes CASSLGAPTTSGNTIYF. Together with reference TRBV7-9 and TRBJ1-3, the CDR3 gives the full variable domain: DTGVSQNPRHKITKRGQNVTFRCDPISEHNRLYWYRQTLGQGPEFLTYFQNEAQLEKSRLLSDRFSAERPKGSFSTLEIQRTEQGDSAMYLCASSLGAPTTSGNTIYFGEGSWLTVV.

This clonotype was seen more than once but under ten times. The chain recombines TRBV29-1 with TRBJ1-6; maybe TRBD1 (5 bases). The V end lost 1 base, the J end lost 0 bases, and 10 bases lay between the germline ends. Germline V gene lookup returns CDR1 SQVTM and CDR2 ANQGSEA. This CDR3 contains 16 residues. CDR3 loop: CSVEGWGSSYNSPLHF. For the CDR3, the DNA is TGCAGCGTTGAAGGGTGGGGCAGCTCCTATAATTCACCCCTCCACTTT.

The chain employs TRBV6-5 and TRBJ2-7; TRBD1 is a possible D gene (5 bases). The V end was cut by 5 bases, the J end by 6 bases, with 14 bases between. The CDR3 contains 13 residues. The germline V gene encodes CDR1 MNHEY and CDR2 SVGAGI. CDR3: CASSLDRLGEQYF. The CDR3 bases are TGTGCCAGCAGTCTCGACAGACTCGGCGAGCAGTACTTC.

The sample holds one count of this clonotype. CDR3 region: CASSLPPPGQMLNTEAFF. CDR3 nucleotide sequence: TGTGCCAGCAGTCTTCCACCCCCGGGACAGATGTTGAACACTGAAGCTTTCTTT. This rearrangement joins TRBV28 to TRBJ1-1; 7 positions agree with TRBD1. The CDR3 loop spans 18 amino acids. V gave up 5 bases and J gave up 0 bases; unmatched junction bases: 15. Germline CDR1 is MDHEN and CDR2 is SYDVKM.

The chain combines TRBV7-2 with TRBJ2-7, with unresolved D. CDR1 and CDR2 (germline): SGHTA, FQGNSA. V lost 4 bases and J lost 7, with 11 bases in between. This CDR3 contains 12 residues. CDR3 coding DNA: TGTGCCAGCAGCTCAGTGGGTCGGGAGCAGTACTTC. This gives the protein CASSSVGREQYF. The complete variable domain, with remaining parts taken from reference TRBV7-2 and TRBJ2-7, reads GAGVSQSPSNKVTEKGKDVELRCDPISGHTALYWYRQSLGQGLEFLIYFQGNSAPDKSGLPSDRFSAERTGGSVSTLTIQRTQQEDSAVYLCASSSVGREQYFGPGTRLTVT.

The sample holds many counts of this clonotype. This chain uses TRBV29-1 with TRBJ2-7; no clear D. Per germline, CDR1 SQVTM and CDR2 ANQGSEA. The CDR3 covers 12 residues. V shed 7 bases and J shed 0 bases, with 10 bases lying between them. The CDR3 protein is CSARYNSYEQYF. The CDR3 bases are TGCAGCGCCCGGTACAACTCCTACGAGCAGTACTTC.

The chain has TRBV7-9 and TRBJ1-1; TRBD1 matches 7 bases. Germline loops: CDR1 SEHNR, CDR2 FQNEAQ (reference sequence). This CDR3 has 11 amino acids. V lost 5 bases, J lost 11 bases, and 5 bases stayed unmatched. CDR3 protein: CASSADREAFF. The CDR3 DNA reads as TGTGCCAGCAGCGCAGACAGGGAGGCTTTCTTT.

The genes are TRBV7-2 and TRBJ2-3, with D unclear. This CDR3 is built from 15 residues. Germline V gene lookup returns CDR1 SGHTA and CDR2 FQGNSA. The germline V and J ends were trimmed by 1 base and 3 bases, with 11 bases remaining between them. The CDR3 loop reads CASSLEGMGTDTQYF. CDR3 bases: TGTGCCAGCAGCTTAGAAGGGATGGGAACAGATACGCAGTATTTT.

This clonotype has just a few counts. V is TRBV12-5 and J is TRBJ1-3, with a tentative D call TRBD1 (5 bases). The germline V and J ends were trimmed by 10 bases and 1 base, with 17 bases remaining between them. CDR1 and CDR2 from the germline V gene are LGHNT and FRNRAP. The CDR3 consists of 15 residues. CDR3 sequence: CATLAGTVSGNTIYF. The CDR3 DNA is TGTGCTACCTTGGCGGGGACGGTTTCTGGAAACACCATATATTTT.

The CDR3 DNA reads TGCGCCAGCAGCGCTCAGCGGGGCACAGATACGCAGTATTTT. This translates into CASSAQRGTDTQYF. This chain joins TRBV5-1 and TRBJ2-3; weak D call: TRBD2 (6 bases). Germline loops: CDR1 SGHRS, CDR2 YFSETQ. This CDR3 is built from 14 residues. The V end lost 4 bases, the J end lost 1 base, and 10 bases lay between the germline ends.

The V call is TRBV11-2, the J call TRBJ2-1, with 8 positions matching TRBD2. This CDR3 contains 15 residues. Germline CDR1 is SGHAT and CDR2 is FQNNGV. V was pared by 8 bases and J by 6 bases, with 12 bases of the junction left unmatched. The CDR3 sequence: CASGDFSGTSNEQFF. CDR3 bases: TGTGCCAGCGGGGATTTTAGCGGGACTAGCAATGAGCAGTTCTTC.

The V call is TRBV28, the J call TRBJ1-5; the D gene is possibly TRBD1 (6 bases). The V gene lost 10 bases and the J gene lost 7 bases, with 17 bases spanning the gap. The CDR3 consists of 13 residues. In germline, CDR1 is MDHEN, CDR2 SYDVKM. The CDR3 DNA reads TGTGCCACCGCGCCCCTCAGGGGACAGCCCCAGCATTTT. It codes for CATAPLRGQPQHF. Full variable domain (outside the CDR3, taken from reference TRBV28 and TRBJ1-5): DVKVTQSSRYLVKRTGEKVFLECVQDMDHENMFWYRQDPGLGLRLIYFSYDVKMKEKGDIPEGYSVSREKKERFSLILESASTNQTSMYLCATAPLRGQPQHFGDGTRLSIL.

The chain uses TRBV28 and TRBJ1-5; perhaps TRBD1 as D (5 bases). Germline V gene data show CDR1 as MDHEN and CDR2 as SYDVKM. The CDR3 totals 14 residues. V lost 3 bases and J lost 6, with 12 bases in between. This CDR3 reads CASSLGHVTQPQHF. The CDR3 DNA is TGTGCCAGCAGTTTGGGGCATGTCACTCAGCCCCAGCATTTT.

This chain uses TRBV4-1 with TRBJ2-7; no reliable D call. The CDR3 extends over 14 amino acids. V was clipped by 1 base and J by 2 bases, with 9 bases between them. In germline, CDR1 is MGHRA, CDR2 YSYEKL. DNA of the CDR3: TGCGCCAGCAGCCAAGGAAGCTCTCCCTACGAGCAGTACTTC. Protein product: CASSQGSSPYEQYF.

The rearrangement joins TRBV5-1 to TRBJ1-6; TRBD1 is a possible D gene (6 bases). The germline V and J ends were trimmed by 7 bases and 5 bases, with 10 bases remaining between them. Germline V gene sequence: CDR1 SGHRS, CDR2 YFSETQ. This CDR3 is 13 amino acids long. The CDR3: CASRGGDNSPLHF. CDR3 coding DNA: TGCGCCAGCCGAGGGGGGGATAATTCACCCCTCCACTTT.

This clonotype has only a few counts. This rearrangement joins TRBV11-3 to TRBJ2-2, with TRBD2 matching 8 bases. Germline V gives CDR1 SGHNT, CDR2 YENEEA. The CDR3 consists of 16 residues. V lost 5 bases and J lost 2; bases outside the gene matches: 7. The CDR3 spells CASSPRAGVNTGELFF. CDR3 DNA: TGTGCCAGCAGCCCTAGAGCGGGGGTTAACACCGGGGAGCTGTTTTTT.

The chain combines TRBV9 with TRBJ1-5, with D unclear. V lost 0 bases to trimming and J lost 8 bases, with 6 bases between them. Germline V gene data show CDR1 as SGDLS and CDR2 as YYNGEE. The CDR3 contains 12 residues. CDR3 in DNA: TGTGCCAGCAGCGTAGGGGATGAGCCCCAGCATTTT. It is translated as CASSVGDEPQHF. The whole variable domain, filled in from reference TRBV9 and TRBJ1-5, reads DSGVTQTPKHLITATGQRVTLRCSPRSGDLSVYWYQQSLDQGLQFLIQYYNGEERAKGNILERFSAQQFPDLHSELNLSSLELGDSALYFCASSVGDEPQHFGDGTRLSIL.

The V call is TRBV2, the J call TRBJ1-5, with 8 nucleotides matching TRBD1. CDR3 length: 18 residues. From germline, CDR1 is SNHLY and CDR2 FYNNEI. Trimming cost V 6 bases and J 0 bases; bases outside gene matches: 13. CDR3 residues: CASSPPGQDQYSNQPQHF. The DNA for the CDR3 is TGTGCCAGCAGCCCTCCGGGACAGGACCAGTATAGCAATCAGCCCCAGCATTTT.

V usage is TRBV29-1 and J usage is TRBJ2-3; D remains ambiguous. V dropped 4 bases and J dropped 1 base, with 15 bases sitting between them. The CDR3 runs 15 residues. CDR1 and CDR2 (germline): SQVTM, ANQGSEA. The CDR3 sequence: CSVVEIGWGTDTQYF. In DNA, the CDR3 is TGCAGCGTTGTGGAAATTGGTTGGGGCACAGATACGCAGTATTTT.

The rearrangement joins TRBV9 to TRBJ2-7, with 12 bases that match TRBD1. V was clipped by 4 bases and J by 7 bases; unmatched bases: 15. The CDR3 has 17 residues. Germline values: CDR1 SGDLS, CDR2 YYNGEE. CDR3 sequence (DNA): TGTGCCAGCAGCCCTTCTCCAGGGGGACAGGGGGCGCGTGAGCAGTACTTC. Protein sequence: CASSPSPGGQGAREQYF.

CDR3 in amino acids: CASRAGGVTGELFF. CDR3 DNA sequence: TGCGCCAGCAGAGCGGGAGGTGTCACCGGGGAGCTGTTTTTT. This chain connects TRBV5-1 to TRBJ2-2; 9 bases are a match to TRBD2. Germline CDR1 reads SGHRS; CDR2 reads YFSETQ. Trimming took 5 bases from V and 4 from J; bases not matched to a gene: 3. The CDR3 has 14 amino acids. Based on the CDR3 plus reference TRBV5-1 and TRBJ2-2, the full variable domain is KAGVTQTPRYLIKTRGQQVTLSCSPISGHRSVSWYQQTPGQGLQFLFEYFSETQRNKGNFPGRFSGRQFSNSRSEMNVSTLELGDSALYLCASRAGGVTGELFFGEGSRLTVL.

The chain recombines TRBV6-2 or TRBV6-3 with TRBJ1-1; TRBD1 matches at 9 bases. Germline trimming cut 5 bases from V and 0 bases from J; bases unmatched to any gene: 7. The length of the CDR3 is 16 residues. The V gene's germline CDR1 is MNHEY and CDR2 SVGEGT. CDR3 in amino acids: CASSLQGATMNTEAFF. The CDR3 DNA is TGTGCCAGCAGTCTACAGGGGGCCACCATGAACACTGAAGCTTTCTTT.

The chain employs TRBV29-1 and TRBJ2-5; D unclear. The germline V gene has CDR1 SQVTM and CDR2 ANQGSEA. The V gene lost 4 bases and the J gene lost 1 base, with 7 bases spanning the gap. This CDR3 is 12 amino acids long. CDR3 DNA: TGCAGCGTTGGATACGGCCAAGAGACCCAGTACTTC. It specifies CSVGYGQETQYF.

The genes are TRBV6-5 and TRBJ2-1, with D possibly being TRBD2 (7 bases). Trimming left V 0 bases short and J 6 bases short, with 12 bases between. CDR1 and CDR2 from the germline V gene are MNHEY and SVGAGI. The CDR3 consists of 15 residues. The CDR3 bases are TGTGCCAGCAGTTACTCGACGGGGGGCGTCAATGAGCAGTTCTTC. This gives the protein CASSYSTGGVNEQFF.

The chain has TRBV6-2 or TRBV6-3 and TRBJ1-2; D might be TRBD1 (6 bases). The CDR3 sequence is 17 residues long. CDR1 MNHEY and CDR2 SVGEGT come from the germline V gene. Trimming shortened V by 2 bases and J by 0 bases, and 16 bases separated the two germline ends. CDR3 in amino acids: CASSYGHGGRANYGYTF. The CDR3 DNA reads as TGTGCCAGCAGTTACGGACACGGGGGCCGAGCTAACTATGGCTACACCTTC.

This rearrangement joins TRBV3-1 to TRBJ2-7; 9 bases line up with TRBD1. From germline, CDR1 is LGHDT and CDR2 YNNKEL (reference sequence). V was pared by 4 bases and J by 6 bases, with 10 bases of the junction left unmatched. The CDR3 covers 15 residues. CDR3 DNA: TGTGCCAGCAGCCCCTACAGGGGGCGCGAAAGCGAGCAGTACTTC. Translated, it gives CASSPYRGRESEQYF.